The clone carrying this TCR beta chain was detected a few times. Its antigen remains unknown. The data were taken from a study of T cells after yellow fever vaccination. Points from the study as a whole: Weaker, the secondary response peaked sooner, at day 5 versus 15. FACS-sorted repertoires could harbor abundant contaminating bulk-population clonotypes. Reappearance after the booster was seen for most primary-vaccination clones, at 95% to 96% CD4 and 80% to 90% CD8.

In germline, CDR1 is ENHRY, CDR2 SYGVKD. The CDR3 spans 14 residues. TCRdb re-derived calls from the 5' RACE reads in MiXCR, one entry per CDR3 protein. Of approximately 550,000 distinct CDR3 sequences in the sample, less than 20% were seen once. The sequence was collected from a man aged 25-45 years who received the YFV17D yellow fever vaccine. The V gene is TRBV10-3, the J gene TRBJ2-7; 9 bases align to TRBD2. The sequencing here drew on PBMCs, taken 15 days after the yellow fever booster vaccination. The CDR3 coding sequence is TGTGCTGCCCGAGAGGGCGGGAGGGCCTACGAGCAGTACTTC. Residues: CAAREGGRAYEQYF.